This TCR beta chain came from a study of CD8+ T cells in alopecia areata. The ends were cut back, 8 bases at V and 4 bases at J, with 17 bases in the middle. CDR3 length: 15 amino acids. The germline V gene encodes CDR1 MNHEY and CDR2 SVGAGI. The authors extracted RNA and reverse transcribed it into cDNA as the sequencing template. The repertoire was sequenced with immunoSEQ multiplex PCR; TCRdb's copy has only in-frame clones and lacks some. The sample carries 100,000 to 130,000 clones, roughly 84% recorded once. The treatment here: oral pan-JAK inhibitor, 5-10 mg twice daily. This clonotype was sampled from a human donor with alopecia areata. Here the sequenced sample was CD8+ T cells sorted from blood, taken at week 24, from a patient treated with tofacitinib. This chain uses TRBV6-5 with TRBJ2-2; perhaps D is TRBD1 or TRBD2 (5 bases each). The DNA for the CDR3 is TGTGCCAGCCGCCTAGGGGTCGGGGTCACCGGGGAGCTGTTTTTT. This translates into CASRLGVGVTGELFF.